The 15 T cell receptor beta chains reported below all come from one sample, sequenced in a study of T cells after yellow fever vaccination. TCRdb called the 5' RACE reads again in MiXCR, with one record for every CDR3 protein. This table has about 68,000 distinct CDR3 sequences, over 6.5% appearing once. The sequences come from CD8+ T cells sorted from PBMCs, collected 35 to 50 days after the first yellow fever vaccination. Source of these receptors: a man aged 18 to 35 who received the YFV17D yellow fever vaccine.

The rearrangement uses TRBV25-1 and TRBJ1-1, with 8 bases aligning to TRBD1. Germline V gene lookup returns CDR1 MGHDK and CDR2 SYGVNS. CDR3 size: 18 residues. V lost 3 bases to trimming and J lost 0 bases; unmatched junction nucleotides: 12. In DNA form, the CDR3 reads TGTGCCAGCAGTGAGTTCGGGACAGGAGCAATTATGAACACTGAAGCTTTCTTT. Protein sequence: CASSEFGTGAIMNTEAFF.

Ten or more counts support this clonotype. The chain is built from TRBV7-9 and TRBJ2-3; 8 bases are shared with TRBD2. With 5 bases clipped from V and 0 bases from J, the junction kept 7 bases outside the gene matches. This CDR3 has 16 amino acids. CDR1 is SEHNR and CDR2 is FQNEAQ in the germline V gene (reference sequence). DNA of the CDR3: TGTGCCAGCAGCGCCACTAGCGGTGCTAGCACAGATACGCAGTATTTT. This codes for CASSATSGASTDTQYF.

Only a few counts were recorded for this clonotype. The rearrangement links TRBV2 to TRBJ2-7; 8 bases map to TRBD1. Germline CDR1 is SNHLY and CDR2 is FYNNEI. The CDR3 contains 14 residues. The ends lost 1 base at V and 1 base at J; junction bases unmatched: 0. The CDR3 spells CASSEGDRSYEQYF. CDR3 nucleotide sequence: TGTGCCAGCAGTGAAGGGGACAGGTCCTACGAGCAGTACTTC.

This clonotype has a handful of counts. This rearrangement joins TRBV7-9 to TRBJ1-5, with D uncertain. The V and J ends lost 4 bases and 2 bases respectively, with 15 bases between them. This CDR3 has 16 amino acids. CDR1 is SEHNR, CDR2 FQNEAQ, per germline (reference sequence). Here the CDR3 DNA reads TGTGCCAGCAGCTCATCGGTCCCAAAGGGCAATCAGCCCCAGCATTTT. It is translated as CASSSSVPKGNQPQHF.

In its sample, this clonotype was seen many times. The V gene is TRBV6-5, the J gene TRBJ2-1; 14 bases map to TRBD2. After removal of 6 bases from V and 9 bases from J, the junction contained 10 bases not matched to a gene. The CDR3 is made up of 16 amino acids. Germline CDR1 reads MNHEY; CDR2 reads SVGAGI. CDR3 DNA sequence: TGTGCCAGCAGCCGCAGAGGGACTAGCGGGGGTTTTGAGCAGTTCTTC. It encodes CASSRRGTSGGFEQFF.

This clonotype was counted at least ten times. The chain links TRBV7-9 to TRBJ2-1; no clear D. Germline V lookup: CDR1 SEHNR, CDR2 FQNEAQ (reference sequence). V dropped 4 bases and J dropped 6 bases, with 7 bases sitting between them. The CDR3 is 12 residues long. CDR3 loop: CASSSPGNEQFF. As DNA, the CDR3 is TGTGCCAGCAGCTCCCCGGGCAATGAGCAGTTCTTC.

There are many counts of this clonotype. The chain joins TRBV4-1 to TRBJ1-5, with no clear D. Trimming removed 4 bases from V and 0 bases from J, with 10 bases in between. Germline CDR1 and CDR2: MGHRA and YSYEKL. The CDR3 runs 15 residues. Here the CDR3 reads CASSPRHVSNQPQHF. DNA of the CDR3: TGCGCCAGCAGCCCGCGGCACGTTAGCAATCAGCCCCAGCATTTT.

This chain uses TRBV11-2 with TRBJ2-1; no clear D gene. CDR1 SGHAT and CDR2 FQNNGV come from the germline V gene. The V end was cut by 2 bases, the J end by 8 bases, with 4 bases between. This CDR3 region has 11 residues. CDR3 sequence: CASSLMDEQFF. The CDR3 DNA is TGTGCCAGCAGCTTAATGGATGAGCAGTTCTTC. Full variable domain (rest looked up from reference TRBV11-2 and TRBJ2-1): EAGVAQSPRYKIIEKRQSVAFWCNPISGHATLYWYQQILGQGPKLLIQFQNNGVVDDSQLPKDRFSAERLKGVDSTLKIQPAKLEDSAVYLCASSLMDEQFFGPGTRLTVL.

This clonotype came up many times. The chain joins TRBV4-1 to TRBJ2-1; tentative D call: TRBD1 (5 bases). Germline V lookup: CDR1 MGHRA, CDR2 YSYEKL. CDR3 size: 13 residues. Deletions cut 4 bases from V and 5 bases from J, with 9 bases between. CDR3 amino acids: CASSPDRDNEQFF. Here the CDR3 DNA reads TGCGCCAGCAGCCCCGACAGAGACAATGAGCAGTTCTTC.

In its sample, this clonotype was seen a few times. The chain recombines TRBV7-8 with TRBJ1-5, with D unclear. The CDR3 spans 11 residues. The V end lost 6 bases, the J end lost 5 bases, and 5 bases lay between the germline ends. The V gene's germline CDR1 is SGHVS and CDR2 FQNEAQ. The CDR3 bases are TGTGCCAGCAGGGTAGATCAGCCCCAGCATTTT. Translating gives CASRVDQPQHF.

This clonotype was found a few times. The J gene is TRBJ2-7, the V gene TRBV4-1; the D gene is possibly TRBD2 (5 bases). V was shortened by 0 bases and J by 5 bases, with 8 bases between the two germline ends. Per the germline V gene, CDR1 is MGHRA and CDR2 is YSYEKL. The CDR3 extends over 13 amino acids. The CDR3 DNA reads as TGCGCCAGCAGCCAAGATGGAGCGGACGAGCAGTACGTC. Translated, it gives CASSQDGADEQYV.

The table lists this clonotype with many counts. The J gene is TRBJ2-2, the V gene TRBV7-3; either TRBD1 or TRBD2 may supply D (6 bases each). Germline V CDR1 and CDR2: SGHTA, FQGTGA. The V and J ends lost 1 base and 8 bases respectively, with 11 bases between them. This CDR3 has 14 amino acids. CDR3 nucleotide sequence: TGTGCCAGCAGCTTAAACGGGGGCCCAGGGGAGCTGTTTTTT. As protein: CASSLNGGPGELFF.

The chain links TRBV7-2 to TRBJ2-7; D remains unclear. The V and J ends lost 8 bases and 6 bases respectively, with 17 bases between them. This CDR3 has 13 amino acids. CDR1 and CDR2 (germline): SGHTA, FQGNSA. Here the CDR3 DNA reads TGTGCCAGCTCCCCGGCAGGTAATTCCGAGCAGTACGTC. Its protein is CASSPAGNSEQYV.

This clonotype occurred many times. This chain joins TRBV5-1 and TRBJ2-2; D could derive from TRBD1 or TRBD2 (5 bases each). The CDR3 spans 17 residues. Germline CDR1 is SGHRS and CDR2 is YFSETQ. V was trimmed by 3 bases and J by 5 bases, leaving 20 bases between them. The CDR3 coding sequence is TGCGCCAGCAGCTCCGGTACGGGGCACCGGGAAACCGGGGAGCTGTTTTTT. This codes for CASSSGTGHRETGELFF. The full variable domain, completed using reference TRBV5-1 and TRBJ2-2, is KAGVTQTPRYLIKTRGQQVTLSCSPISGHRSVSWYQQTPGQGLQFLFEYFSETQRNKGNFPGRFSGRQFSNSRSEMNVSTLELGDSALYLCASSSGTGHRETGELFFGEGSRLTVL.

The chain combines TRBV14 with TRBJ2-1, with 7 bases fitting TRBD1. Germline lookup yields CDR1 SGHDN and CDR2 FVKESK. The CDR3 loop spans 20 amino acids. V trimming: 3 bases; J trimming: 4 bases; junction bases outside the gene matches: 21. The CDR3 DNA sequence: TGTGCCAGCAGCCATGTATCGAAAGGGGGCGAAGTTTGGGCTTACAATGAGCAGTTCTTC. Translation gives CASSHVSKGGEVWAYNEQFF.